Presented here are 30 T cell receptor beta chains from one specimen sequenced in a study of blood T cell repertoires in COVID-19. Sequenced by immunoSEQ multiplex PCR; TCRdb stores in-frame clones only, minus some. The sample includes approximately 88,000 clones, about 83% of them seen just once. Sequencing was done on a sample of peripheral blood. These receptors originate from a man between 65 and 79 years old with COVID-19, enrolled during active disease.

As for this clone: The sample contains more than one DNA sequence encoding this CDR3. This chain uses TRBV30 with TRBJ2-7; D is unclear. CDR1 and CDR2 (germline): GTSNPN, SVGIG (reference sequence). The CDR3 spans 12 residues. Trimming left V 2 bases short and J 3 bases short, with 8 bases between. DNA of the CDR3: TGTGCCTGGAGTTATGAGCTCTACGAGCAGTACTTC. Encoded protein: CAWSYELYEQYF.

This clone was seen a handful of times. The V and J genes are TRBV6-1 and TRBJ2-7; D not resolved. CDR1 and CDR2 (germline): MNHNS, SASEGT. V lost 1 base to trimming and J lost 3 bases, with 7 bases between them. This CDR3 is 13 amino acids long. CDR3: CASSEGLYYEQYF. The CDR3 DNA reads as TGTGCCAGCAGTGAAGGGCTGTACTACGAGCAGTACTTC.

The CDR3 protein is CASSPFLELNEQFF. The CDR3 DNA reads TGTGCCAGCAGCCCCTTTCTTGAGCTGAATGAGCAGTTCTTC. The chain uses TRBV7-2 and TRBJ2-1; D ambiguous. The CDR3 runs 14 residues. V was shortened by 5 bases and J by 7 bases, with 15 bases between the two germline ends. Germline lookup yields CDR1 SGHTA and CDR2 FQGNSA.

The rearrangement links TRBV18 to TRBJ2-6; a weak D match, TRBD2 (7 bases). V lost 1 base and J 4 bases, leaving 11 bases between the germline ends. Germline CDR1 KGHSH, CDR2 LQKENI. This CDR3 region has 16 residues. In DNA, the CDR3 is TGTGCCAGCTCACCACGCGGGGGCCCCGGGGCCAACGTCCTGACTTTC. Residues: CASSPRGGPGANVLTF. Complete variable domain (other parts from reference TRBV18 and TRBJ2-6): NAGVMQNPRHLVRRRGQEARLRCSPMKGHSHVYWYRQLPEEGLKFMVYLQKENIIDESGMPKERFSAEFPKEGPSILRIQQVVRGDSAAYFCASSPRGGPGANVLTFGAGSRLTVL.

This clone was observed a few times. The V gene is TRBV9, the J gene TRBJ2-7; 11 nucleotides line up with TRBD1. The V gene's germline CDR1 is SGDLS and CDR2 YYNGEE. This CDR3 region has 14 residues. V dropped 2 bases and J dropped 6; count of bases not matched to a gene: 4. CDR3 residues: CASSVGQGAAEQYF. The CDR3 DNA reads TGTGCCAGCAGCGTTGGACAGGGGGCTGCCGAGCAGTACTTC.

The chain is built from TRBV6-5 and TRBJ1-5, with D hard to call. Germline CDR1 is MNHEY and CDR2 is SVGAGI. Trimming pared 5 bases from V and 2 bases from J, leaving 13 bases between. The CDR3 runs 15 residues. The DNA for the CDR3 is TGTGCCAGCAGTAGAGAAGGGAGGGGCAATCAGCCCCAGCATTTT. This sequence encodes CASSREGRGNQPQHF.

V and J are TRBV4-3 and TRBJ2-3, with no clear D. The germline gives CDR1 LGHNA, CDR2 YSLEER. The CDR3 contains 13 residues. Trimming removed 0 bases at V and 6 bases at J, with 7 bases between. The CDR3 protein is CASSQEVRDTQYF. The CDR3 region has the DNA TGCGCCAGCAGCCAAGAGGTGAGGGATACGCAGTATTTT.

This chain uses TRBV25-1 with TRBJ2-3; a possible D gene is TRBD2 (6 bases). V was clipped by 6 bases and J by 2 bases, with 18 bases between them. Germline assignment: CDR1 MGHDK and CDR2 SYGVNS. The CDR3 spans 16 residues. CDR3 protein: CASSSRRGGPTDTQYF. In nucleotides, the CDR3 is TGTGCCAGCAGCTCCCGGCGGGGCGGTCCCACAGATACGCAGTATTTT.

The gene calls are TRBV7-8 and TRBJ1-1, with D possibly being TRBD1 (5 bases). Germline loops: CDR1 SGHVS, CDR2 FQNEAQ. CDR3 length equals 15 residues. The V and J ends lost 0 bases and 5 bases respectively, with 13 bases between them. CDR3 nucleotides: TGTGCCAGCAGCTTAGCCGGGCCAGGGAGGACTGAAGCTTTCTTT. Amino acids: CASSLAGPGRTEAFF.

This clone was counted at least ten times. V gene TRBV4-1 combines with J gene TRBJ2-1, with 11 bases matching TRBD2. Per the germline V gene, CDR1 is MGHRA and CDR2 is YSYEKL. The CDR3 runs 16 residues. The trim removed 4 bases at V and 4 bases at J, leaving 6 bases unmatched. The CDR3 sequence: CASSLTSGRTYNEQFF. The CDR3 DNA follows: TGCGCCAGCAGCCTTACTAGCGGGAGAACGTACAATGAGCAGTTCTTC.

This chain joins TRBV6-1 and TRBJ1-1, with 8 bases fitting TRBD1. Germline-derived CDR1 and CDR2 are MNHNS and SASEGT. V shed 7 bases, J shed 6 bases, and the junction held 7 bases outside the gene matches. CDR3 size: 13 residues. The CDR3 DNA reads as TGTGCCAGCACAATGACAGGGGCCGCTGAAGCTTTCTTT. Its translation: CASTMTGAAEAFF.

This sequence joins TRBV28 and TRBJ1-4; D gene uncertain. V gave up 3 bases and J gave up 0 bases, with 8 bases separating them. Germline CDR1 and CDR2: MDHEN and SYDVKM. This CDR3 has 15 amino acids. The CDR3 nucleotides read TGTGCCAGCAGTTTCCTGGTAGCAACTAATGAAAAACTGTTTTTT. Translating it yields CASSFLVATNEKLFF.

This clone was detected only a few times. The chain employs TRBV28 and TRBJ2-1; 9 bases are shared with TRBD2. Trimming took 7 bases from V and 6 from J; bases not matched to a gene: 19. This CDR3 is built from 18 residues. Germline CDR1 and CDR2: MDHEN and SYDVKM. CDR3 DNA sequence: TGTGCCAGCACCCCTGATCTCCCTTCTAGCGGGATACGCAATGAGCAGTTCTTC. This encodes CASTPDLPSSGIRNEQFF.

This clone occurred once. The chain joins TRBV24-1 to TRBJ2-5, with 7 bases lining up with TRBD1. The ends lost 4 bases at V and 4 bases at J; junction bases unmatched: 11. CDR1 and CDR2 (germline): KGHDR, SFDVKD. This CDR3 is built from 16 residues. The CDR3 region is CATSERRQGLGETQYF. The CDR3 DNA sequence: TGTGCCACCAGTGAACGGAGACAGGGTTTGGGAGAGACCCAGTACTTC.

The V call is TRBV6-5, the J call TRBJ1-2; tentatively, D is TRBD1 (6 bases). The CDR3 sequence is 13 residues long. The germline V and J ends were trimmed by 5 bases and 5 bases, with 12 bases remaining between them. The germline V gene encodes CDR1 MNHEY and CDR2 SVGAGI. The DNA for the CDR3 is TGTGCCAGCAGTATGGACGGACAGTATGGCTACACCTTC. Amino acid sequence: CASSMDGQYGYTF.

Here the CDR3 DNA reads TGCGCCAGCAGCTTGGCGGGGATCGGCGGCTACACCTTC. It codes for CASSLAGIGGYTF. V gene TRBV5-1 combines with J gene TRBJ1-2; D is uncertain. The CDR3 has 13 amino acids. The ends were cut back, 0 bases at V and 8 bases at J, with 11 bases in the middle. Germline assignment: CDR1 SGHRS and CDR2 YFSETQ.

The chain uses TRBV29-1 and TRBJ1-2; D is unclear. This CDR3 is built from 12 residues. V was cut by 0 bases and J by 8 bases, with 10 bases left in between. Germline CDR1 is SQVTM and CDR2 is ANQGSEA. CDR3 DNA: TGCAGCGTTGAAGAGAGTTTTAGAGGCTACACCTTC. Amino acids: CSVEESFRGYTF.

This chain uses TRBV18 with TRBJ2-5, with D perhaps matching TRBD1 (6 bases). Germline V lookup: CDR1 KGHSH, CDR2 LQKENI. Trimming stripped 3 bases from V and 4 bases from J, with 12 bases between. The CDR3 sequence is 14 residues long. The CDR3 loop reads CASSPRTAPETQYF. CDR3 nucleotides: TGTGCCAGCTCACCTAGGACAGCCCCAGAGACCCAGTACTTC.

The genes are TRBV10-3 and TRBJ2-7; 7 nucleotides match TRBD1. The V gene end was trimmed by 6 bases and the J gene end by 6 bases; junction bases not matched to a gene: 5. Germline values: CDR1 ENHRY, CDR2 SYGVKD. The CDR3 loop spans 12 amino acids. CDR3 residues: CAIRDREPEQYF. The CDR3 DNA reads as TGTGCCATCAGAGACAGGGAGCCCGAGCAGTACTTC.

The rearrangement joins TRBV11-2 to TRBJ1-1; the match to TRBD1 covers 7 bases. The CDR3 has 14 amino acids. Germline trimming cut 2 bases from V and 5 bases from J; bases unmatched to any gene: 5. The V gene's germline CDR1 is SGHAT and CDR2 FQNNGV. CDR3 coding DNA: TGTGCCAGCAGCTTAAACAGGGGACAAACTGAAGCTTTCTTT. This sequence encodes CASSLNRGQTEAFF.

This clone appeared a few times. V and J are TRBV11-3 and TRBJ2-7; D is possibly TRBD1 (6 bases). The CDR3 is made up of 12 amino acids. Germline CDR1 is SGHNT and CDR2 is YENEEA. Deletions cut 4 bases from V and 10 bases from J, with 14 bases between. The CDR3 sequence is CASSSEGVRQYF. In DNA form, the CDR3 reads TGTGCCAGCAGCTCTGAGGGGGTACGACAGTACTTC.

V gene TRBV18 combines with J gene TRBJ1-6, with TRBD1 matching over 8 bases. The CDR3 covers 13 residues. V trimming: 10 bases; J trimming: 9 bases; junction bases outside the gene matches: 8. Germline lookup yields CDR1 KGHSH and CDR2 LQKENI. The CDR3 nucleotides are TGTGCCACCCAAGGACAGGGAGGTTCACCCCTCCACTTT. This gives the protein CATQGQGGSPLHF.

The chain employs TRBV18 and TRBJ2-7; D perhaps matches TRBD1 (5 bases). Trimming removed 3 bases from V and 4 bases from J, with 10 bases in between. Germline-derived CDR1 and CDR2 are KGHSH and LQKENI. The CDR3 runs to 13 residues. CDR3 loop: CASSPAGPYEQYF. The CDR3, as DNA: TGTGCCAGCTCACCCGCAGGGCCTTACGAGCAGTACTTC.

The V gene is TRBV7-9, the J gene TRBJ1-1; D remains ambiguous. Between the trimmed V and J ends, which lost 5 bases and 0 bases, there was a span of 4 bases. This CDR3 region has 12 residues. In germline, CDR1 is SEHNR, CDR2 FQNEAQ (reference sequence). CDR3 in amino acids: CASSEMNTEAFF. The DNA for the CDR3 is TGTGCCAGCAGCGAGATGAACACTGAAGCTTTCTTT.

The V call is TRBV7-9, the J call TRBJ1-1; 8 nucleotides match TRBD1. Germline trimming cut 0 bases from V and 0 bases from J; bases unmatched to any gene: 3. This CDR3 is 16 amino acids long. Germline V gives CDR1 SEHNR, CDR2 FQNEAQ (reference sequence). CDR3 protein: CASSLAGQGVNTEAFF. The CDR3, as DNA: TGTGCCAGCAGCTTAGCAGGACAGGGCGTGAACACTGAAGCTTTCTTT.

The chain joins TRBV4-1 to TRBJ1-4; D is undetermined. This CDR3 is 16 amino acids long. Trimming removed 4 bases from V and 4 bases from J, with 16 bases in between. CDR1 and CDR2 (germline): MGHRA, YSYEKL. The CDR3 protein is CASSRKVVQFNEKLFF. In nucleotides, the CDR3 is TGCGCCAGCAGCCGAAAAGTAGTACAGTTTAATGAAAAACTGTTTTTT.

This clone turned up a few times. The chain recombines TRBV7-8 with TRBJ2-1, with TRBD2 matching 10 bases. CDR1 and CDR2 (germline): SGHVS, FQNEAQ. After removal of 5 bases from V and 5 bases from J, the junction contained 6 bases not matched to a gene. The CDR3 consists of 15 residues. CDR3 DNA sequence: TGTGCCAGCAGCGCGGGACTAGCGAACAACAATGAGCAGTTCTTC. Residues: CASSAGLANNNEQFF.

This clone appeared a few times. The V call is TRBV19, the J call TRBJ1-6; D is unclear. Germline lookup yields CDR1 LNHDA and CDR2 SQIVND (reference sequence). V lost 2 bases, J lost 7 bases, and 15 bases lay in between. The CDR3 is 16 residues long. Here the CDR3 DNA reads TGTGCCAGTAGTATATCCAGTCGTCCGCCGAATTCACCCCTCCACTTT. Translating gives CASSISSRPPNSPLHF.

The V and J genes are TRBV27 and TRBJ2-7; TRBD2 matches at 7 bases. J was trimmed by 3 bases and V by 8 bases; bases with no gene match: 10. The CDR3 runs to 14 residues. Germline CDR1 reads MNHEY; CDR2 reads SMNVEV (reference sequence). The CDR3 DNA reads TGTGCCAGCTCCCAGGGAGGGGCCAACTACGAGCAGTACTTC. Amino acids: CASSQGGANYEQYF.

The chain employs TRBV5-6 and TRBJ2-5; D not resolved. V was trimmed by 0 bases and J by 2 bases, leaving 8 bases between them. This CDR3 is 14 amino acids long. The germline gives CDR1 SGHDT, CDR2 YYEEEE. The CDR3 DNA follows: TGTGCCAGCAGCTTGGCCCACAGACAAGAGACCCAGTACTTC. This sequence encodes CASSLAHRQETQYF. The variable domain in full, completed from reference TRBV5-6 and TRBJ2-5, reads DAGVTQSPTHLIKTRGQQVTLRCSPKSGHDTVSWYQQALGQGPQFIFQYYEEEERQRGNFPDRFSGHQFPNYSSELNVNALLLGDSALYLCASSLAHRQETQYFGPGTRLLVL.